The T cell receptor (beta chain) described here comes from a study of blood T cell repertoires in COVID-19. Clinical history reported by participants formed the basis on which cohorts were assigned. Germline CDR1 and CDR2: LNHDA and SQIVND (reference sequence). J gave up 6 bases and V 7 bases, and 7 bases lay outside the gene matches. The CDR3 consists of 14 residues. Original methodology: Amplification of reference gene primers was used by the study to estimate nucleated cell counts. Some clones are missing from TCRdb's copy, which holds only in-frame ones; the method was immunoSEQ multiplex PCR. V and J calls and clone size are as listed in that table; D and trimming were resolved from the DNA. The repertoire includes some 190,000 clones, roughly 84% of them detected once, and roughly 3.2% sits in the top ten.

Material for sequencing was PBMCs or T cells enriched from blood (not recorded which). The clonotype was recovered from a woman in her 30s who had been exposed to COVID-19. This chain uses TRBV19 with TRBJ1-5, with 9 bases fitting TRBD1. The DNA for the CDR3 is TGTGCCAGTACCAAACAGGGGGCCGGTCAGCCCCAGCATTTT. Amino acids: CASTKQGAGQPQHF.